The 18 T cell receptor beta chains in this list originate from one sample, sequenced in a study of cytomegalovirus exposure and HLA in healthy donors. The study ran its PCR with 60 Vbeta and 13 Jbeta primers. Here immunoSEQ multiplex PCR was the method, and the copy in TCRdb shows in-frame clones only, minus some. The repertoire consists of approximately 120,000 clones, with 75% to 85% occurring once and the leading ten covering around 9.1%. Input material: PBMCs. These receptor sequences come from a woman between 45 and 60 years old in good health and CMV-seropositive.

V usage is TRBV5-1 and J usage is TRBJ2-7, with TRBD1 identical over 9 bases. Germline CDR1 is SGHRS and CDR2 is YFSETQ. The CDR3 covers 14 residues. The V segment lost 3 bases and the J segment 6 bases; nucleotides outside the gene matches: 7. CDR3 protein: CASSYDRGFGEQYF. The CDR3 bases are TGCGCCAGCAGCTACGACAGGGGGTTCGGCGAGCAGTACTTC.

The chain links TRBV7-8 to TRBJ2-3; D not certain. This CDR3 comprises 13 residues. From germline, CDR1 is SGHVS and CDR2 FQNEAQ. Between the trimmed V and J ends, which lost 5 bases and 4 bases, there was a span of 10 bases. CDR3 residues: CASSVGLADTQYF. The CDR3 coding sequence is TGTGCCAGCAGCGTCGGTCTGGCAGATACGCAGTATTTT.

The chain carries TRBV14 and TRBJ1-1, with TRBD1 identical over 7 bases. The V gene end was trimmed by 0 bases and the J gene end by 5 bases; junction bases not matched to a gene: 6. Germline-derived CDR1 and CDR2 are SGHDN and FVKESK. This CDR3 comprises 15 residues. The CDR3 DNA sequence: TGTGCCAGCAGCCAAGATCAGGTCAGGGGGACTGAAGCTTTCTTT. Residues: CASSQDQVRGTEAFF.

The CDR3 nucleotides are TGCGCCAGCAGCTTGGCACAGGGGGCATCCCCCCGCTACACCTTC. Encoded protein: CASSLAQGASPRYTF. The chain carries TRBV5-1 and TRBJ1-2, with 9 bases that match TRBD1. This CDR3 comprises 15 residues. Germline CDR1 reads SGHRS; CDR2 reads YFSETQ. Trimming took 0 bases from V and 9 from J; bases not matched to a gene: 9.

The CDR3 DNA reads as TGTGCCAGCAGTCGCGGACAGGGGGTTCAAGAGACCCAGTACTTC. It translates to CASSRGQGVQETQYF. The genes are TRBV2 and TRBJ2-5, with 10 bases identical to TRBD1. The ends lost 5 bases at V and 2 bases at J; junction bases unmatched: 5. Germline CDR1 and CDR2: SNHLY and FYNNEI. This CDR3 has 15 residues.

This chain joins TRBV27 and TRBJ2-7; the D is unclear. Germline CDR1 reads MNHEY; CDR2 reads SMNVEV (reference sequence). V dropped 3 bases and J dropped 3 bases, with 3 bases sitting between them. The CDR3 spans 11 residues. CDR3 sequence: CASSFLYEQYF. In nucleotides, the CDR3 is TGTGCCAGCAGTTTTCTCTACGAGCAGTACTTC.

This clone was counted between two and nine times. The chain employs TRBV2 and TRBJ2-1; 7 bases map to TRBD2. CDR3 length: 12 residues. CDR1 is SNHLY, CDR2 FYNNEI, per germline. The CDR3 sequence is CASAGNYNEQFF. The CDR3 DNA is TGTGCATCAGCGGGGAATTACAATGAGCAGTTCTTC.

This clone was observed once. The chain carries TRBV27 and TRBJ1-2, with D possibly matching TRBD1 (5 bases). The germline V gene has CDR1 MNHEY and CDR2 SMNVEV (reference sequence). V lost 0 bases and J lost 4, with 9 bases in between. The length of the CDR3 is 14 residues. This CDR3 is CASSLSLGVYGYTF. As DNA, the CDR3 is TGTGCCAGCAGTTTATCATTAGGGGTCTATGGCTACACCTTC.

This chain uses TRBV25-1 with TRBJ1-3; 7 nucleotides agree with TRBD1. Germline V gene lookup returns CDR1 MGHDK and CDR2 SYGVNS. Germline trimming cut 8 bases from V and 8 bases from J; bases unmatched to any gene: 6. The CDR3 totals 12 residues. The CDR3 DNA reads TGTGCCAGCGCCGGACAGGCGGACACCATATATTTT. Encoded protein: CASAGQADTIYF.

This clone was recorded a few times. The chain has TRBV30 and TRBJ1-1; D may be TRBD1 (5 bases). The V end lost 0 bases, the J end lost 6 bases, and 11 bases lay between the germline ends. The CDR3 is 13 amino acids. Germline CDR1 reads GTSNPN; CDR2 reads SVGIG (reference sequence). CDR3 DNA: TGTGCCTGGAGTGTGCGCGGGGGATCTGAAGCTTTCTTT. Amino acids: CAWSVRGGSEAFF.

The chain employs TRBV4-2 and TRBJ2-7, with TRBD2 matching over 8 bases. V lost 4 bases and J lost 1; bases outside the gene matches: 9. Per the germline V gene, CDR1 is LGHNA and CDR2 is YNFKEQ. The CDR3 is 16 amino acids. CDR3 in amino acids: CASSPRSGRGSYEQYF. The CDR3, as DNA: TGTGCCAGCAGCCCCCGAAGCGGGAGAGGGTCCTACGAGCAGTACTTC.

V gene TRBV7-9 combines with J gene TRBJ2-3, with a tentative D call TRBD1 (6 bases). This CDR3 contains 15 residues. Looked up from germline, CDR1 is SEHNR and CDR2 is FQNEAQ (reference sequence). Between the trimmed V and J ends, which lost 2 bases and 3 bases, there was a span of 12 bases. CDR3 sequence reads: CASSLFRGRTDTQYF. CDR3 nucleotide sequence: TGTGCCAGCAGCTTATTCAGGGGAAGGACAGATACGCAGTATTTT.

This clone was observed a handful of times. The CDR3: CASSALTGVNEKLFF. Written as DNA, the CDR3 is TGTGCCAGCAGTGCCTTGACAGGGGTCAATGAAAAACTGTTTTTT. The rearrangement joins TRBV2 to TRBJ1-4; the match to TRBD1 covers 8 bases. The germline gives CDR1 SNHLY, CDR2 FYNNEI. V was clipped by 4 bases and J by 5 bases; unmatched bases: 6. CDR3 size: 15 residues.

The rearrangement joins TRBV7-3 to TRBJ1-5; maybe TRBD1 (5 bases). The CDR3 runs 13 residues. Per germline, CDR1 SGHTA and CDR2 FQGTGA. The ends were cut back, 2 bases at V and 5 bases at J, with 7 bases in the middle. CDR3 coding DNA: TGTGCCAGCAGCTTAGGAGGGGATCAGCCCCAGCATTTT. It encodes CASSLGGDQPQHF.

This clone was detected a few times. This sequence joins TRBV7-9 and TRBJ2-5, with 7 bases aligning to TRBD1. This CDR3 contains 15 residues. After removal of 5 bases from V and 5 bases from J, the junction contained 11 bases not matched to a gene. Germline CDR1 and CDR2: SEHNR and FQNEAQ (reference sequence). CDR3 protein: CASSSLPQGMETQYF. For the CDR3, the DNA is TGTGCCAGCAGCAGCCTCCCACAGGGGATGGAGACCCAGTACTTC.

The chain employs TRBV2 and TRBJ1-1; D may be TRBD1 (5 bases). The CDR3 is 13 amino acids. V gave up 4 bases and J gave up 2 bases, with 8 bases separating them. CDR1 is SNHLY, CDR2 FYNNEI, per germline. CDR3 DNA sequence: TGTGCCAGCAGTGGTGACAGTAACACTGAAGCTTTCTTT. Translated: CASSGDSNTEAFF.

The V gene is TRBV18, the J gene TRBJ1-2, with D perhaps TRBD1 (5 bases). V lost 0 bases, J lost 3 bases, and 11 bases lay in between. The germline gives CDR1 KGHSH, CDR2 LQKENI. The length of the CDR3 is 15 residues. CDR3 sequence (DNA): TGTGCCAGCTCACCACCGCAGGGTGTGCACTATGGCTACACCTTC. Residues: CASSPPQGVHYGYTF.

The chain uses TRBV7-8 and TRBJ2-1, with 10 bases matching TRBD2. This CDR3 has 16 residues. V lost 4 bases and J lost 2; bases outside the gene matches: 5. Germline V gene data show CDR1 as SGHVS and CDR2 as FQNEAQ. The CDR3 loop reads CASSYGLAVTYNEQFF. The CDR3 DNA follows: TGTGCCAGCAGCTACGGACTAGCGGTTACCTACAATGAGCAGTTCTTC.